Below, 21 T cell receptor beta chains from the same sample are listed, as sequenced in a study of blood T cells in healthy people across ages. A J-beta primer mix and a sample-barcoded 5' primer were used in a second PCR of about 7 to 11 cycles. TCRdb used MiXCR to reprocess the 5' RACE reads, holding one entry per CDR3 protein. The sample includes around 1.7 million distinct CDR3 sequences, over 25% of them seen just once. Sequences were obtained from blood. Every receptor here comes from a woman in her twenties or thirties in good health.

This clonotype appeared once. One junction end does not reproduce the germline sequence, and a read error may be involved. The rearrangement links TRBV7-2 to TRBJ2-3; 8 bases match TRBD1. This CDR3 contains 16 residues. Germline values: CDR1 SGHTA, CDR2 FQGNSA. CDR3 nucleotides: TGTGCCAGCAGCCCCAGCCAGGGGGCTAGCACAGGTACGCAGTATTTT. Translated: CASSPSQGASTGTQYF.

CDR3 protein: CSVGGGGPANYGYTF. CDR3 bases: TGCAGCGTAGGTGGAGGGGGCCCGGCTAACTATGGCTACACCTTC. This chain connects TRBV29-1 to TRBJ1-2; 7 bases agree with TRBD1. The V gene end was trimmed by 6 bases and the J gene end by 0 bases; junction bases not matched to a gene: 10. CDR1 and CDR2 from the germline V gene are SQVTM and ANQGSEA. There are 15 residues in the CDR3.

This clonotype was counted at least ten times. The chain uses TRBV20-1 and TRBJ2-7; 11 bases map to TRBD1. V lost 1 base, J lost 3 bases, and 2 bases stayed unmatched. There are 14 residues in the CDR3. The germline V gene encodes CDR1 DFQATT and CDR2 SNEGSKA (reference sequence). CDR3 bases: TGCAGTGCTAGAGGAGGGACAGGGGGCTACGAGCAGTACTTC. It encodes CSARGGTGGYEQYF.

CDR3 amino acids: CASTLSGGTDTQYF. The CDR3 region has the DNA TGTGCCAGCACCCTCTCAGGCGGCACAGATACGCAGTATTTT. This sequence joins TRBV2 and TRBJ2-3; D is unclear. V was trimmed by 7 bases and J by 1 base, leaving 12 bases between them. This CDR3 region has 14 residues. Germline CDR1 is SNHLY and CDR2 is FYNNEI.

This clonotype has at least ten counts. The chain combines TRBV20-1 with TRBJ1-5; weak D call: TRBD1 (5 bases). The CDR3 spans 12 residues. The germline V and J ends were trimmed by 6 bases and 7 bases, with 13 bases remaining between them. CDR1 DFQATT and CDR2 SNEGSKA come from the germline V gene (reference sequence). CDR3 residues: CSAAAGDQPQHF. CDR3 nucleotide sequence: TGCAGTGCCGCCGCGGGGGACCAGCCCCAGCATTTT.

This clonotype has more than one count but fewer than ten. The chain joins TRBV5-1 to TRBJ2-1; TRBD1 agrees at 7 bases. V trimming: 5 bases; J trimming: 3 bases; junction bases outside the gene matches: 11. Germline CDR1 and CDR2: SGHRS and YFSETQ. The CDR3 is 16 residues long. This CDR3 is CASRAESGTVYNEQFF. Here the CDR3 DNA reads TGCGCCAGCAGGGCCGAAAGTGGGACAGTCTACAATGAGCAGTTCTTC.

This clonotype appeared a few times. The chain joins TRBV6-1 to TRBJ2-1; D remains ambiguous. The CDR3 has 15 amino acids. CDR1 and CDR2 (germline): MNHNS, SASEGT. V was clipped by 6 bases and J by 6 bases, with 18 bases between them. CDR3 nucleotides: TGTGCCAGCAGGCCCCTGGAACACCAGACCAATGAGCAGTTCTTC. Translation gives CASRPLEHQTNEQFF.

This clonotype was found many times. Here the CDR3 DNA reads TGCAGCGTTTATTTAGACTTAAACATTCAGTACTTC. Translated, it gives CSVYLDLNIQYF. The chain has TRBV29-1 and TRBJ2-4; D unresolved. CDR1 and CDR2 (germline): SQVTM, ANQGSEA. The length of the CDR3 is 12 residues. Trimming left V 5 bases short and J 6 bases short, with 11 bases between.

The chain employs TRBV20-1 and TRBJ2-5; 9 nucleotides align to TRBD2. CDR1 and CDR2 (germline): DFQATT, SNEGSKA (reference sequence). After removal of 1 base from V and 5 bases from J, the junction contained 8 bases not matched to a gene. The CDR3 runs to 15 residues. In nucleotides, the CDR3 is TGCAGTGCTAGAGTTCCGGGACTAGCAGTGGAGACCCAGTACTTC. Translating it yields CSARVPGLAVETQYF.

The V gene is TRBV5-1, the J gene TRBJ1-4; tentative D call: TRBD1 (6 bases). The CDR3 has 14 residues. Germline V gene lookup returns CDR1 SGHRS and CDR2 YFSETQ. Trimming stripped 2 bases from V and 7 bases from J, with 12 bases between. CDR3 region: CASSLGGGSEKLFF. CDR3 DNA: TGCGCCAGCAGCTTAGGAGGGGGAAGTGAAAAACTGTTTTTT.

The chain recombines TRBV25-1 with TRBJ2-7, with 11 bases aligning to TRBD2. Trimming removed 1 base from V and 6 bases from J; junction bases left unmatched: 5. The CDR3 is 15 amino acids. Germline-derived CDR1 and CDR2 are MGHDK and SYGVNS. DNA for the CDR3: TGTGCCAGCAGTGAATTCGGACTAGCGGGTGTCGAGCAGTACTTC. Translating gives CASSEFGLAGVEQYF.

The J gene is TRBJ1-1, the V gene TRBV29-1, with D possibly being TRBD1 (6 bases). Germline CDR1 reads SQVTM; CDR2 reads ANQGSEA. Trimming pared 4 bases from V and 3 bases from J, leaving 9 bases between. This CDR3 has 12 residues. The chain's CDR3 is CSVVQGDTEAFF. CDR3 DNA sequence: TGCAGCGTTGTACAGGGTGACACTGAAGCTTTCTTT. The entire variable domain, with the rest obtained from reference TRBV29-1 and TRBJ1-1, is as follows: SAVISQKPSRDICQRGTSLTIQCQVDSQVTMMFWYRQQPGQSLTLIATANQGSEATYESGFVIDKFPISRPNLTFSTLTVSNMSPEDSSIYLCSVVQGDTEAFFGQGTRLTVV.

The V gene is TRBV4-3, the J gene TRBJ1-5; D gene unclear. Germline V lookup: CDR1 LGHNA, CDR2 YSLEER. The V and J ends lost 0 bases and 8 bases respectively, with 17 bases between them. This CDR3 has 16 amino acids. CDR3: CASSQDLAGRREPQHF. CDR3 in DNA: TGCGCCAGCAGCCAAGACCTCGCAGGCCGGAGGGAGCCCCAGCATTTT.

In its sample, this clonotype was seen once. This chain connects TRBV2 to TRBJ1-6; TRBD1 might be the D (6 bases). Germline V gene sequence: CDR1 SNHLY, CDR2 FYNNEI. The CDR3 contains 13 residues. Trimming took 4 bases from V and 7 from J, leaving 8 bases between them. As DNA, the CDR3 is TGTGCCAGCAGTGCTCAGGGGAATTCACCCCTCCACTTT. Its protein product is CASSAQGNSPLHF.

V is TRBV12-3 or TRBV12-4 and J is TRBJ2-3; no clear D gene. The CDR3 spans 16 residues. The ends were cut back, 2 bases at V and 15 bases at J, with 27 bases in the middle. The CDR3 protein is CASSLWTRSRADVQYF. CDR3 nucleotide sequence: TGTGCCAGCAGTTTATGGACGAGATCTAGAGCAGATGTGCAATATTTT.

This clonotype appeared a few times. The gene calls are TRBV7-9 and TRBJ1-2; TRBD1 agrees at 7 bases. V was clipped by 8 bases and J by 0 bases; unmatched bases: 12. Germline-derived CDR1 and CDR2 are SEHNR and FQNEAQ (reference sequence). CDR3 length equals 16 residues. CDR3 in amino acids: CASGYGGQEANYGYTF. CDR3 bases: TGTGCCAGCGGGTACGGCGGACAGGAAGCTAACTATGGCTACACCTTC. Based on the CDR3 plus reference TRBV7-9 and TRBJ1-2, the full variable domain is DTGVSQNPRHKITKRGQNVTFRCDPISEHNRLYWYRQTLGQGPEFLTYFQNEAQLEKSRLLSDRFSAERPKGSFSTLEIQRTEQGDSAMYLCASGYGGQEANYGYTFGSGTRLTVV.

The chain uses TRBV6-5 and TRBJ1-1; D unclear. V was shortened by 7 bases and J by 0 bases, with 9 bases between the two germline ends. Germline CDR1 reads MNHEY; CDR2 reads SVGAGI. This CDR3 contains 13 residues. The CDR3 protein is CASMRQMNTEAFF. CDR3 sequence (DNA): TGTGCCAGCATGAGGCAGATGAACACTGAAGCTTTCTTT.

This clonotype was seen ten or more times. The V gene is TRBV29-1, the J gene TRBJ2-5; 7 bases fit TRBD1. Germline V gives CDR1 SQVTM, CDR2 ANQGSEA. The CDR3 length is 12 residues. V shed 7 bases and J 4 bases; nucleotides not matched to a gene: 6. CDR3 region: CSGRQGVETQYF. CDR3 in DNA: TGCAGCGGCAGACAGGGTGTAGAGACCCAGTACTTC.

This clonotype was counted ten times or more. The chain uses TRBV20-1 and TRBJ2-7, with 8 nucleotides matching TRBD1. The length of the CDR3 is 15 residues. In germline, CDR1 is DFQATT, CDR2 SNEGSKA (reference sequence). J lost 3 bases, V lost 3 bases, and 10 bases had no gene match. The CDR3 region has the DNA TGCAGTGCTAGGCCAGGGGGCGCGGACTACTACGAGCAGTACTTC. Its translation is CSARPGGADYYEQYF.

As DNA, the CDR3 is TGTGCCAGCAGCGACATTAACAGGCCAGATACGCAGTATTTT. Its protein product is CASSDINRPDTQYF. The J gene is TRBJ2-3, the V gene TRBV7-3; D possibly corresponds to TRBD1 (5 bases). Germline assignment: CDR1 SGHTA and CDR2 FQGTGA. The CDR3 runs to 14 residues. V was pared by 5 bases and J by 4 bases, with 13 bases between.

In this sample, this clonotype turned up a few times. CDR3 bases: TGCGCCAGCAGTGATACTCTAGAGTCCGGACGGGAGACCCAGTACTTC. Encoded protein: CASSDTLESGRETQYF. The rearrangement uses TRBV10-2 and TRBJ2-5, with no clear D. The CDR3 extends over 16 amino acids. Germline V gene data show CDR1 as WSHSY and CDR2 as SAAADI. Trimming stripped 3 bases from V and 5 bases from J, with 19 bases between.